One and the same sample provided the 23 T cell receptor beta chains below, sequenced in a study of CD8+CD57+ T cells in acquired aplastic anemia. The study profiled TCR beta VDJ and CDR3 using genomic DNA as template. TCRdb reprocessed the reads with MiXCR, giving one entry per CDR3 protein. The repertoire consists of some 150,000 distinct CDR3 sequences, with about 40% occurring once and the leading ten covering under 9%. The specimen was sorted CD4+, CD8+, or CD8+CD57+ T cells (not recorded which) from PBMCs. The receptors stem from a human donor in good health, serving as a control.

Points on this clonotype: A much larger clone differs by one base, so this may be a read error. The genes are TRBV5-1 and TRBJ1-6; 8 bases are a match to TRBD1. Germline V CDR1 and CDR2: SGHRS, YFSETQ. The CDR3 contains 19 residues. Losses at the gene ends were 4 bases for V and 5 bases for J; bases not matched to a gene: 17. CDR3 nucleotides: TGCGCCAGCAGCGGTATAACCCGGACGCGGGACAGGAATAATTCACCCCTCCACTTT. Encoded protein: CASSGITRTRDRNNSPLHF.

The chain has TRBV7-9 and TRBJ2-7; 7 positions match TRBD1. The junction had 5 bases not matched to a gene; V was cut back by 5 bases and J by 7 bases. The CDR3 has 12 residues. Per germline, CDR1 SEHNR and CDR2 FQNEAQ (reference sequence). CDR3 amino acids: CASSGQGEEQYF. The CDR3 coding sequence is TGTGCCAGCAGCGGGCAGGGGGAGGAGCAGTACTTC.

This clonotype was picked up many times. The rearrangement joins TRBV9 to TRBJ1-1; tentative D call: TRBD1 (5 bases). The CDR3 totals 14 residues. Per germline, CDR1 SGDLS and CDR2 YYNGEE. Between the trimmed V and J ends, which lost 0 bases and 5 bases, there was a span of 11 bases. The CDR3 sequence: CASSVGPGGTEAFF. In DNA, the CDR3 is TGTGCCAGCAGCGTAGGTCCGGGGGGGACTGAAGCTTTCTTT.

The chain uses TRBV3-1 and TRBJ2-7, with D hard to call. The germline V gene has CDR1 LGHDT and CDR2 YNNKEL (reference sequence). The CDR3 spans 16 residues. V was shortened by 0 bases and J by 6 bases, with 18 bases between the two germline ends. CDR3 sequence (DNA): TGTGCCAGCAGCCAAGATTGGGCCCCGAAGTCACCCGAGCAGTACTTC. Translation: CASSQDWAPKSPEQYF.

This clonotype showed up many times. The chain links TRBV20-1 to TRBJ2-4; no reliable D call. Per germline, CDR1 DFQATT and CDR2 SNEGSKA (reference sequence). The V end lost 1 base, the J end lost 0 bases, and 10 bases lay between the germline ends. The CDR3 covers 15 residues. The CDR3, as DNA: TGCAGTGCTAGAGGGGCCACCGTAGCCAAAAACATTCAGTACTTC. Its translation is CSARGATVAKNIQYF.

This clonotype was seen at least ten times. The genes are TRBV20-1 and TRBJ2-7; 7 bases align to TRBD1. V was pared by 5 bases and J by 3 bases, with 7 bases of the junction left unmatched. The germline V gene encodes CDR1 DFQATT and CDR2 SNEGSKA (reference sequence). The CDR3 loop spans 13 amino acids. CDR3 loop: CSAAKTGNYEQYF. CDR3 in DNA: TGCAGTGCTGCCAAGACAGGGAACTACGAGCAGTACTTC.

The rearrangement joins TRBV10-1 to TRBJ2-3, with 9 bases aligning to TRBD2. CDR3 size: 12 residues. V trimming: 7 bases; J trimming: 7 bases; junction bases outside the gene matches: 3. Per germline, CDR1 WNHNN and CDR2 SYGVQD (reference sequence). CDR3 region: CASKGTSNTQYF. The CDR3 DNA follows: TGCGCCAGCAAGGGGACTAGCAATACGCAGTATTTT.

A word on this clonotype: At one end the junction does not follow the germline gene, possibly because of a read error. CDR3 sequence reads: CSASRGASIAETQHF. CDR3 in DNA: TGCAGCGCTAGCAGGGGCGCCTCTATTGCGGAGACCCAGCACTTC. This chain uses TRBV20-1 with TRBJ2-5, with a possible D match to TRBD1 (6 bases). The germline V gene has CDR1 DFQATT and CDR2 SNEGSKA (reference sequence). The CDR3 sequence is 15 residues long.

This clonotype was counted many times. The rearrangement uses TRBV3-1 and TRBJ1-2, with D tentatively TRBD1 (6 bases). The germline V and J ends were trimmed by 4 bases and 8 bases, with 23 bases remaining between them. The CDR3 consists of 16 residues. Germline values: CDR1 LGHDT, CDR2 YNNKEL (reference sequence). In DNA, the CDR3 is TGTGCCAGCAGCCTGGGCCCCGACAGGCGAAGTAGGGGCTACACCTTC. The encoded protein is CASSLGPDRRSRGYTF.

The chain recombines TRBV19 with TRBJ1-5, with 9 bases fitting TRBD1. CDR1 is LNHDA, CDR2 SQIVND, per germline (reference sequence). This CDR3 contains 15 residues. V was clipped by 7 bases and J by 6 bases; unmatched bases: 10. CDR3 protein: CASTPGTGGIQPQHF. Written as DNA, the CDR3 is TGTGCCAGTACCCCCGGCACAGGGGGCATTCAGCCCCAGCATTTT.

In its sample, this clonotype was seen a few times. The V and J genes are TRBV5-6 and TRBJ2-3, with unresolved D. Between the trimmed V and J ends, which lost 0 bases and 7 bases, there was a span of 9 bases. The germline V gene encodes CDR1 SGHDT and CDR2 YYEEEE. The CDR3 runs to 13 residues. CDR3 region: CASSLAASYTQYF. CDR3 bases: TGTGCCAGCAGCTTGGCCGCCTCCTATACGCAGTATTTT.

This clonotype was picked up a small number of times. The chain recombines TRBV7-6 with TRBJ2-7; 8 bases fit TRBD1. The V gene end was trimmed by 1 base and the J gene end by 4 bases; junction bases not matched to a gene: 3. Germline V gives CDR1 SGHVS, CDR2 FNYEAQ. This CDR3 comprises 14 residues. The DNA for the CDR3 is TGTGCCAGCAGCTTAGTGACAGGGGAATACGAGCAGTACTTC. Translating it yields CASSLVTGEYEQYF.

This clonotype was picked up many times. This rearrangement joins TRBV9 to TRBJ2-1; 14 bases map to TRBD2. Germline CDR1 SGDLS, CDR2 YYNGEE. CDR3 length equals 18 residues. V trimming: 5 bases; J trimming: 9 bases; junction bases outside the gene matches: 16. In DNA, the CDR3 is TGTGCCAGCAGTTCTCAGCCCAGACTAGCGGGGGGGCCGGTTGAGCAGTTCTTC. Its translation: CASSSQPRLAGGPVEQFF. Full variable domain (missing parts from reference TRBV9 and TRBJ2-1): DSGVTQTPKHLITATGQRVTLRCSPRSGDLSVYWYQQSLDQGLQFLIQYYNGEERAKGNILERFSAQQFPDLHSELNLSSLELGDSALYFCASSSQPRLAGGPVEQFFGPGTRLTVL.

Many counts were recorded for this clonotype. The chain employs TRBV6-5 and TRBJ2-3; D gene ambiguous. This CDR3 has 11 amino acids. Germline values: CDR1 MNHEY, CDR2 SVGAGI. V shed 1 base and J shed 5 bases, with 1 base lying between them. The CDR3 DNA reads as TGTGCCAGCAGTTACTTAGATACGCAGTATTTT. It encodes CASSYLDTQYF.

The rearrangement joins TRBV7-2 to TRBJ2-7; D might be TRBD2 (7 bases). The germline V gene has CDR1 SGHTA and CDR2 FQGNSA. V was trimmed by 10 bases and J by 5 bases, leaving 18 bases between them. This CDR3 region has 13 residues. The CDR3 DNA follows: TGTGCCACCTCCCCGGGGGGCACACACGAGCAGTACTTC. As protein: CATSPGGTHEQYF.

This clonotype was observed a few times. The chain couples TRBV3-1 to TRBJ2-4, with D possibly being TRBD2 (6 bases). V lost 1 base and J 0 bases, leaving 10 bases between the germline ends. CDR1 LGHDT and CDR2 YNNKEL come from the germline V gene (reference sequence). This CDR3 spans 16 amino acids. The CDR3 reads CASSQGGLLAKNIQYF. The CDR3 bases are TGTGCCAGCAGCCAAGGGGGACTTCTAGCCAAAAACATTCAGTACTTC.

This clonotype was observed at least ten times. The rearrangement links TRBV7-9 to TRBJ2-2; unclear D gene. The germline CDR1 and CDR2 sequences are SEHNR and FQNEAQ (reference sequence). There are 12 residues in the CDR3. V gave up 2 bases and J gave up 6 bases, with 4 bases separating them. CDR3 DNA: TGTGCCAGCAGCTTACGTGCCGGGGAGCTGTTTTTT. Encoded protein: CASSLRAGELFF. The variable domain in full, completed from reference TRBV7-9 and TRBJ2-2, reads DTGVSQNPRHKITKRGQNVTFRCDPISEHNRLYWYRQTLGQGPEFLTYFQNEAQLEKSRLLSDRFSAERPKGSFSTLEIQRTEQGDSAMYLCASSLRAGELFFGEGSRLTVL.

There are many counts of this clonotype. The rearrangement uses TRBV4-2 and TRBJ2-1, with D tentatively TRBD2 (7 bases). This CDR3 region has 14 residues. Germline V lookup: CDR1 LGHNA, CDR2 YNFKEQ. V lost 4 bases and J lost 14, with 21 bases in between. CDR3 DNA: TGTGCCAGCAGCCCCACACAGCCGGGGGGCCAAGAGTTCTTC. This sequence encodes CASSPTQPGGQEFF.

V and J are TRBV24-1 and TRBJ1-3; D possibly corresponds to TRBD1 (5 bases). CDR3 size: 15 residues. V was cut by 2 bases and J by 1 base, with 8 bases left in between. Per the germline V gene, CDR1 is KGHDR and CDR2 is SFDVKD. CDR3 coding DNA: TGTGCCACCAGTGATTCCTGGACATCTGGAAACACCATATATTTT. Its protein product is CATSDSWTSGNTIYF.

Comment on this clonotype: Given the absence of the conserved phenylalanine or tryptophan at the CDR3 end, a read error is likely. The V and J genes are TRBV6-1 and TRBJ1-3; D is uncertain. Trimming removed 4 bases from V and 0 bases from J, with 10 bases in between. Germline-derived CDR1 and CDR2 are MNHNS and SASEGT. The CDR3 consists of 15 residues. For the CDR3, the DNA is TGTGCCAGCAGTGTAACAGTCTACTCTGGAAACACCATATATTTG. Protein sequence: CASSVTVYSGNTIYL.

The rearrangement links TRBV10-3 to TRBJ1-2, with a possible D match to TRBD1 (6 bases). Trimming shortened V by 3 bases and J by 4 bases, and 18 bases separated the two germline ends. Looked up from germline, CDR1 is ENHRY and CDR2 is SYGVKD. This CDR3 comprises 16 residues. The CDR3, as DNA: TGTGCCATCAGTGAATCTTCCCAAACAGGGAGCTATGGCTACACCTTC. Residues: CAISESSQTGSYGYTF.

Ten or more counts support this clonotype. V gene TRBV5-4 combines with J gene TRBJ1-2, with 10 bases identical to TRBD1. This CDR3 has 14 amino acids. V shed 5 bases, J shed 3 bases, and the junction held 4 bases outside the gene matches. Germline CDR1 SGHNT, CDR2 YYREEE (reference sequence). Here the CDR3 reads CASRGTGEHYGYTF. The CDR3 nucleotides read TGTGCCAGCAGGGGGACAGGGGAACACTATGGCTACACCTTC.

The J gene is TRBJ1-1, the V gene TRBV25-1; D not resolved. Germline CDR1 reads MGHDK; CDR2 reads SYGVNS. Trimming stripped 11 bases from V and 2 bases from J, with 15 bases between. CDR3 length: 13 residues. CDR3 sequence: CAPSLDGNTEAFF. The CDR3 DNA sequence: TGTGCCCCATCTTTGGACGGCAACACTGAAGCTTTCTTT.